This record concerns one T cell receptor (beta chain) sequence. The antigen remains unidentified. This sample is part of a study of CD8 T cells in ankylosing spondylitis. Libraries of TCR beta came from quantitative 5'-RACE with molecular barcodes. MiXCR, applied by TCRdb to the 5' RACE reads, yields one record per CDR3 protein. Among a few hundred thousand distinct CDR3 sequences listed, around 10% were seen once. The CDR3 spans 15 residues. Trimming pared 2 bases from V and 4 bases from J, leaving 15 bases between. The germline V gene has CDR1 SGHDN and CDR2 FVKESK. Study results and limitations: It was reported that disease-linked clones were significantly enriched in matched ankylosing spondylitis synovial fluid.

J is TRBJ2-7 and V is TRBV14; D is possibly TRBD1 (5 bases). The source of this sequence is a male donor with ankylosing spondylitis or in good health (not recorded which). The source material was blood, either unsorted or a sorted T cell fraction (not recorded which). CDR3 region: CASSQFVGVVYEQYF. In DNA, the CDR3 is TGTGCCAGCAGCCAATTCGTAGGGGTAGTTTACGAGCAGTACTTC.